Listed below are T cell receptor beta chains from one sample, sequenced in a study of molecular identifiers for immune sequencing clone quantification. A single record per CDR3 protein comes from TCRdb applying MiXCR to the PCR reads. The sample shows approximately 590,000 distinct CDR3 sequences, approximately 24% of them seen only once. The sequenced material came from naive CD8+ T cells from blood, with Jurkat cell RNA spiked in. These receptors came from a human donor in good health. Some libraries in this study had Jurkat cell RNA spiked in. The CDR3 runs from the conserved cysteine through the conserved F or W. A D gene is named only where the DNA matches it firmly. Some rows have no size entry. The others give once, few or many, or a class for an expanded clone.

J: TRBJ2-7
size: few
V: TRBV20-1
D: -
CDR3: CSAGAFVSYEQYF
DNA: TGCAGTGCTGGAGCTTTCGTATCCTACGAGCAGTACTTC

J: TRBJ2-7
size: few
V: TRBV19
D: TRBD1
CDR3: CASSYGTGAVHEQYF
DNA: TGTGCCAGTAGTTACGGGACAGGTGCCGTCCACGAGCAGTACTTC

J: TRBJ2-5
size: many
V: TRBV5-6
D: TRBD2
CDR3: CASSLRLATQETQYF
DNA: TGTGCCAGCAGCTTGCGACTAGCGACCCAAGAGACCCAGTACTTC

J: TRBJ1-4
size: many
V: TRBV4-3
D: TRBD1
CDR3: CASSQDWQGANEKLFF
DNA: TGCGCCAGCAGCCAAGACTGGCAGGGGGCTAATGAAAAACTGTTTTTT

J: TRBJ2-7
size: few
V: TRBV7-9
D: -
CDR3: CASSAGPRSYEQYF
DNA: TGTGCCAGCAGCGCCGGACCGAGATCCTACGAGCAGTACTTC

J: TRBJ2-1
size: many
V: TRBV6-5
D: -
CDR3: CASSSGSYNEQFF
DNA: TGTGCCAGCAGTTCGGGAAGCTACAATGAGCAGTTCTTC

J: TRBJ1-2
size: -
V: TRBV6-5
D: -
CDR3: CASSYPGGGLHGYTF
DNA: TGTGCCAGCAGTTACCCCGGGGGGGGTCTTCATGGCTACACCTTC

J: TRBJ1-1
size: few
V: TRBV7-9
D: -
CDR3: CASSPRGLGPVNTEAFF
DNA: TGTGCCAGCAGCCCGAGGGGGTTGGGGCCAGTGAACACTGAAGCTTTCTTT

J: TRBJ1-5
size: -
V: TRBV20-1
D: TRBD1
CDR3: CSANAGGRPSNRPQHF
DNA: TGCAGTGCTAACGCAGGGGGCCGCCCAAGCAATCGGCCCCAGCATTTT

J: TRBJ2-1
size: -
V: TRBV20-1
D: TRBD1
CDR3: CSASLTGGGEQFF
DNA: TGCAGTGCTAGTCTGACAGGGGGAGGTGAGCAGTTCTTC

J: TRBJ2-7
size: -
V: TRBV6-2/TRBV6-3
D: -
CDR3: CASRPGIYEQYF
DNA: TGTGCCAGCAGGCCAGGAATTTACGAGCAGTACTTC

J: TRBJ2-7
size: many
V: TRBV19
D: TRBD2
CDR3: CASSMSSGGAGEQYF
DNA: TGTGCCAGTAGTATGTCTAGCGGGGGGGCTGGCGAGCAGTACTTC

J: TRBJ2-2
size: -
V: TRBV5-6
D: TRBD2
CDR3: CASSLLREWDTGELFF
DNA: TGTGCCAGCAGCTTGTTGCGGGAGTGGGACACCGGGGAGCTGTTTTTT

J: TRBJ2-1
size: few
V: TRBV20-1
D: -
CDR3: CSARPDEGYNEQFF
DNA: TGCAGTGCTAGACCGGACGAGGGATACAATGAGCAGTTCTTC

J: TRBJ1-3
size: many
V: TRBV29-1
D: -
CDR3: CSVESWDGGNTIYF
DNA: TGCAGCGTTGAATCCTGGGACGGAGGAAACACCATATATTTT

J: TRBJ2-2
size: -
V: TRBV9
D: TRBD2
CDR3: CASSDGLAGDTGELFF
DNA: TGTGCCAGCAGCGATGGACTAGCGGGAGATACCGGGGAGCTGTTTTTT

J: TRBJ2-1
size: -
V: TRBV12-3/TRBV12-4
D: TRBD2
CDR3: CASSRGGGANNEQFF
DNA: TGTGCCAGCAGCCGCGGGGGGGGGGCAAACAATGAGCAGTTCTTC

J: TRBJ2-4
size: -
V: TRBV12-3/TRBV12-4
D: -
CDR3: CASSWFGNIQYF
DNA: TGTGCCAGCAGCTGGTTTGGGAACATTCAGTACTTC

J: TRBJ1-2
size: few
V: TRBV9
D: -
CDR3: CASSEDSVYGYTF
DNA: TGTGCCAGCAGCGAGGACAGCGTCTATGGCTACACCTTC

J: TRBJ2-5
size: many
V: TRBV29-1
D: TRBD2
CDR3: CSVDGLAGELQETQYF
DNA: TGCAGCGTAGACGGACTAGCGGGGGAACTTCAAGAGACCCAGTACTTC

J: TRBJ2-3
size: few
V: TRBV24-1
D: TRBD2
CDR3: CATSDLTSASGRRTDTQYF
DNA: TGTGCCACCAGTGATTTAACTTCCGCTAGCGGGAGGAGAACAGATACGCAGTATTTT

J: TRBJ1-1
size: -
V: TRBV6-2/TRBV6-3
D: -
CDR3: CASRMDRNTEAFF
DNA: TGTGCCAGCAGGATGGACAGGAACACTGAAGCTTTCTTT

J: TRBJ2-7
size: -
V: TRBV30
D: -
CDR3: CAWGTGSHEQYF
DNA: TGTGCCTGGGGAACGGGATCCCACGAGCAGTACTTC

J: TRBJ2-3
size: many
V: TRBV7-2
D: -
CDR3: CASSLVVAGFTDTQYF
DNA: TGTGCCAGCAGCTTAGTTGTGGCAGGATTCACAGATACGCAGTATTTT

J: TRBJ2-7
size: many
V: TRBV20-1
D: -
CDR3: CSARDEGQSYEQYF
DNA: TGCAGTGCTAGAGATGAGGGGCAGTCCTACGAGCAGTACTTC

J: TRBJ1-1
size: many
V: TRBV5-5
D: -
CDR3: CASISTSTPEGAFF
DNA: TGTGCCAGCATATCAACCTCCACTCCCGAAGGAGCTTTCTTT

J: TRBJ1-6
size: -
V: TRBV6-5
D: -
CDR3: CASSYSEGKVNSPLHF
DNA: TGTGCCAGCAGTTACTCGGAGGGGAAAGTTAATTCACCCCTCCACTTT

J: TRBJ1-4
size: -
V: TRBV4-3
D: -
CDR3: CASSQGVGAGDEKPFF
DNA: TGCGCCAGCAGCCAAGGAGTTGGGGCCGGAGATGAAAAACCGTTTTTT

J: TRBJ2-1
size: -
V: TRBV24-1
D: -
CDR3: CQDTEQFF
DNA: TGCCAGGACACTGAGCAGTTCTTC

J: TRBJ1-1
size: many
V: TRBV4-3
D: -
CDR3: CASSQGRNTEAFF
DNA: TGCGCCAGCAGCCAAGGCAGAAACACTGAAGCTTTCTTT

J: TRBJ2-5
size: few
V: TRBV5-3
D: -
CDR3: CVSSFSGQETQYF
DNA: TGTGTCAGCAGCTTTTCAGGGCAAGAGACCCAGTACTTC

J: TRBJ2-1
size: -
V: TRBV7-9
D: TRBD1
CDR3: CASSFVRGLDNEQFF
DNA: TGTGCCAGCAGCTTTGTCAGGGGGCTGGACAATGAGCAGTTCTTC

J: TRBJ1-5
size: many
V: TRBV4-1
D: -
CDR3: CASSLSRGTNQPQHF
DNA: TGCGCCAGCAGCCTTTCGCGGGGTACGAATCAGCCCCAGCATTTT